This T cell receptor (beta chain) was found in a study of blood T cell repertoires in COVID-19. The assay was immunoSEQ multiplex PCR, and TCRdb's table has in-frame clones only and misses some. This table has roughly 500,000 clones, 88% appearing once. The CDR3 is made up of 15 amino acids. Trimming cost V 4 bases and J 2 bases, with 12 bases left between them. Germline CDR1 MNHEY, CDR2 SVGEGT. The sample taken for sequencing was PBMCs or T cells enriched from blood (not recorded which). The TCR sequence derives from a middle-aged woman who had recovered from COVID-19. V gene TRBV6-2 or TRBV6-3 combines with J gene TRBJ2-1, with a weak D call TRBD2 (6 bases). The CDR3 spells CASSSATSPYNEQFF. The CDR3 DNA follows: TGTGCCAGCAGTTCGGCGACTAGTCCCTACAATGAGCAGTTCTTC.